This TCR beta chain comes out of a study of early T cells in non-severe SARS-CoV-2 infection (dated by TCRdb to about 2021). For context, the study as a whole: Because TCR sequencing relied on bulk RNA taken from unsorted whole blood, pairing of alpha and beta chains was not possible.

The paper as a whole reports these results and caveats: VDJdb matching was skewed toward anti-spike CD8 responses and likely underestimated virus-specific expansions, missing private and CD4 specificities.

Set within a cohort of healthcare workers in London, UK, this nested case-control study involved weekly PCR testing of nasopharyngeal swabs along with blood sampling. Between 23 and 31 March 2020, the week of the UK lockdown, healthcare workers were enrolled and then followed up weekly for as long as 16 weeks. Turning to this clonotype: The antigen this receptor binds is unknown. Base qualities are not at hand, and no much larger clone is one base apart.

Trimming takes 3 bases from V and 7 bases from J, and the germline ends sit 13 bases apart. Its CDR3 holds 12 amino acids, cysteine through phenylalanine. Left in the record is the CDR3 DNA by itself, 36 bases read in frame from the first base. CDR1 SQVTM and CDR2 ANQGSEA were looked up in the germline V gene. Receptor libraries were prepared by 5' RACE. The sequencing machine was a NextSeq 500. The TCR library protocol attached unique molecular identifiers to individual cDNA molecules to correct for sequencing error and PCR bias. Both TCR alpha and beta chains were sequenced, and tight co-correlation was observed between alpha and beta sequence abundances in each sample. The authors' analysis ran thus. Decombinator V4 was used to annotate TCR sequences for V gene, J gene and CDR3. TCRs were defined as expanded if a significant change between any two time points was detected under a Poisson model with p below 0.0001. Abundances of TCRs were expressed as counts per million after normalisation to the total number of TCRs sequenced in each sample. TRAV1-2 paired with TRAJ12, TRAJ20 or TRAJ33 defined MAIT TCRs, while TRAV10 paired with TRAJ18 defined iNKT TCRs. VDJdb, accessed 1 November 2021, was searched for CMV, EBV and SARS-CoV-2 annotated TCRs, with TCRs annotated for multiple antigens excluded. TCRdb redid the processing of the public reads, applying fastp at Q25 and MiXCR, and retained in-frame beta chains. CDR3 protein sequences are deduplicated, and each keeps its most common genes and DNA. The V and J calls follow TCRdb's processing rather than the paper's. This sample has 75,000 to 90,000 distinct CDR3 sequences in its table, and about 6.5% of those were observed once. The top ten constitute less than 8% of the sample.

The sample consisted of whole blood. This receptor was taken from an adult who was a healthcare worker with PCR-confirmed SARS-CoV-2 infection or an uninfected control (not recorded which). This chain is built from TRBV29-1 and TRBJ2-7; too little of a D gene remains to name it. The CDR3 protein: CSVEPPSGEQYF. At the DNA level, the sequence is TGCAGCGTTGAGCCCCCCTCGGGTGAGCAGTACTTC.